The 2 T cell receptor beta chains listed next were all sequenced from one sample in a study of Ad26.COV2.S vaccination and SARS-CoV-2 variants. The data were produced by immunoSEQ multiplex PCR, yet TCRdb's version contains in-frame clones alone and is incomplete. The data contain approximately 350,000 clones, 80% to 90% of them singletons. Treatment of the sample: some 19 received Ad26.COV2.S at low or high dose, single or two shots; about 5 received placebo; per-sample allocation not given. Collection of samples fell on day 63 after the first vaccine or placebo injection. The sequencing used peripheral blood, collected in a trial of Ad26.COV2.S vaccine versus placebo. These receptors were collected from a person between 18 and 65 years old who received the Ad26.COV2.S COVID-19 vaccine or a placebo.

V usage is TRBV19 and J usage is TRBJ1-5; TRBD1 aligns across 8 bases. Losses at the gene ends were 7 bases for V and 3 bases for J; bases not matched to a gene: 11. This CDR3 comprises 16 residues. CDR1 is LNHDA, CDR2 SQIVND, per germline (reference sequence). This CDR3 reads CASIGQGWVDNQPQHF. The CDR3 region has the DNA TGTGCCAGTATTGGACAGGGATGGGTGGACAATCAGCCCCAGCATTTT. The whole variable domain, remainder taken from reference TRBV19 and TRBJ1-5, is DGGITQSPKYLFRKEGQNVTLSCEQNLNHDAMYWYRQDPGQGLRLIYYSQIVNDFQKGDIAEGYSVSREKKESFPLTVTSAQKNPTAFYLCASIGQGWVDNQPQHFGDGTRLSIL.

The CDR3 spells CASSQASETGNTIYF. CDR3 coding DNA: TGCGCCAGCAGCCAAGCGTCCGAGACTGGAAACACCATATATTTT. V is TRBV4-3 and J is TRBJ1-3; D is uncertain. V was shortened by 1 base and J by 2 bases, with 9 bases between the two germline ends. From germline, CDR1 is LGHNA and CDR2 YSLEER. CDR3 length: 15 residues.